This TCR beta chain stems from a study of shared clonotypes between healthy human individuals. The method was immunoSEQ multiplex PCR; TCRdb's version includes in-frame clones alone and lacks a portion of them. The repertoire holds some 2 million clones, with over 85% as singletons. Positive CCR7 selection of CD45RO-negative cells yielded the naive CD8 cells, and terminally differentiated effector memory CD45RA+ cells were excluded. Broader study findings: Shared clonotypes across all four donors exceeded non-shared ones in generation probability.

Concerning this clone: Its matching antigen is unknown.

The receptor's source is a man aged 18 to 29 in good health. Sequences were obtained from naive CD8+ T cells sorted from blood.

The CDR3 is CASSRAGTDIYEQYF. The CDR3 DNA follows: TGTGCCAGCAGTCGAGCCGGGACAGATATTTACGAGCAGTACTTC. The chain combines TRBV5-5 with TRBJ2-7; 7 bases are shared with TRBD1. CDR1 and CDR2 from the germline V gene are SGHKS and YYEKEE (reference sequence). The CDR3 contains 15 residues. The junction had 12 bases not matched to a gene; V was cut back by 5 bases and J by 4 bases.